Included here is one T cell receptor (beta chain) sequence, with context. Its antigen is not known. These data belong to a study of T cell responses to AZD1222 COVID-19 vaccine. Combined were second doses at about 4 or about 12 weeks. Whole-study findings and limits: Most donors were white British, females outnumbered males, and clonal diversity was possibly underestimated. Vaccine-related CD4 TCRs covered spike, predominating at 160-218 and 743-854.

Assay used: immunoSEQ multiplex PCR; TCRdb lists only in-frame clones, some missing. The table shows about 170,000 clones, with around 88% occurring only once. The clonotype was recovered from an adult who received the AZD1222 COVID-19 vaccine. The source material was peripheral blood, sampled 28 days after the second AZD1222 dose.

In DNA, the CDR3 is TGTGCCAGCAGCTCCGGACTAGCGGGGGACCCGCTAATCACAGATACGCAGTATTTT. Translation gives CASSSGLAGDPLITDTQYF. The gene calls are TRBV7-6 and TRBJ2-3; 13 positions agree with TRBD2. CDR3 length: 19 residues. CDR1 SGHVS and CDR2 FNYEAQ come from the germline V gene. Germline trimming cut 4 bases from V and 2 bases from J; bases unmatched to any gene: 12.